These 2 T cell receptor beta chains originate from one sample sequenced in a study of response to subunit inactivated influenza vaccine. TCRdb used MiXCR to reprocess the RT-PCR reads, holding one entry per CDR3 protein. The table records more than 200,000 distinct CDR3 sequences, 12% of them present only once. The source was non-naive T cells sorted from PBMCs, collected around 14 days before vaccination. The receptor set was obtained from a man in his forties or fifties who received an inactivated influenza vaccine.

This sequence joins TRBV28 and TRBJ2-5; D gene uncertain. This CDR3 has 12 amino acids. Germline V lookup: CDR1 MDHEN, CDR2 SYDVKM. V was trimmed by 4 bases and J by 9 bases, leaving 12 bases between them. This CDR3 reads CASSSAMFAQYF. The CDR3 DNA sequence: TGTGCCAGCAGTTCAGCTATGTTTGCCCAGTACTTC.

The chain combines TRBV10-3 with TRBJ1-1; TRBD1 is a possible D gene (6 bases). The V end was cut by 2 bases, the J end by 1 base, with 14 bases between. CDR3 size: 16 residues. Germline V gene data show CDR1 as ENHRY and CDR2 as SYGVKD. CDR3 sequence: CAISETRQDPNTEAFF. CDR3 coding DNA: TGTGCCATCAGTGAGACACGACAGGACCCGAACACTGAAGCTTTCTTT.